The clone carrying this T cell receptor beta chain was observed a handful of times. Its cognate antigen is unknown. The record originates from a study of cytomegalovirus exposure and HLA in healthy donors. Regarding the study as a whole: Among TCR beta chains, those listed as cytomegalovirus-associated numbered more than 150.

Primers: 60 Vbeta forward and 13 Jbeta reverse. Sequencing was performed with immunoSEQ multiplex PCR; in TCRdb, only in-frame clones are kept and a portion is missing. The sample includes roughly 130,000 clones, about 80% of them seen just once. Trimming shortened V by 2 bases and J by 4 bases, and 15 bases separated the two germline ends. Germline V gene sequence: CDR1 LGHNT, CDR2 FRNRAP. The CDR3 has 16 residues. The chain recombines TRBV12-5 with TRBJ2-1; possible D gene TRBD1, 6 bases. The sequence came from a man aged 25 to 45 in good health and CMV-seronegative. Sequencing input: PBMCs. The CDR3 reads CASGLRDPGVYNEQFF. CDR3 nucleotides: TGTGCTAGTGGTTTGAGGGACCCAGGGGTTTACAATGAGCAGTTCTTC. The variable domain in full, with the rest retrieved from reference TRBV12-5 and TRBJ2-1, is DARVTQTPRHKVTEMGQEVTMRCQPILGHNTVFWYRQTMMQGLELLAYFRNRAPLDDSGMPKDRFSAEMPDATLATLKIQPSEPRDSAVYFCASGLRDPGVYNEQFFGPGTRLTVL.